The rows below give T cell receptor beta chains drawn from one sample of a study of lymphopenia after photon versus proton radiotherapy. Measured with immunoSEQ multiplex PCR; TCRdb has only the in-frame clones, and not every one. The table has tens of thousands of clones, around 90% seen once. The sequencing used peripheral blood, collected from a patient treated with proton-based radiotherapy. The receptors were sampled from a man aged 80 or over with esophageal cancer. Both conserved end residues are part of each CDR3.

cdr3_aa,j_call,v_call,cdr3_length
CASSYETGETQYF,TRBJ2-5,TRBV7-7,13
CASSHTSGRGETQYF,TRBJ2-5,TRBV4-3,15
CASTWTVNTEAFF,TRBJ1-1,TRBV19,13
CASSFWRGSNGYTF,TRBJ1-2,TRBV27,14
CASSPRTPSENTIYF,TRBJ1-3,TRBV6-5,15
CASSTWGRTDSGDQPQHF,TRBJ1-5,TRBV21-1,18
CASSQDQLQPQHF,TRBJ1-5,TRBV4-2,13
CASSALSGGGTGELFF,TRBJ2-2,TRBV9,16
CASSPTGSQQYF,TRBJ2-7,TRBV11-2,12
CASTREHPSSGANVLTF,TRBJ2-6,TRBV2,17
CASSFQTGGRIPKLFF,TRBJ1-4,TRBV7-2,16
CAWAWDSQETQYF,TRBJ2-5,TRBV30,13
CASSPPGWGEQFF,TRBJ2-1,TRBV5-1,13
CASSFTLGGPLHF,TRBJ1-6,TRBV11-3,13
CASSRQAHTEAFF,TRBJ1-1,TRBV5-1,13
CASSAGQGNGYTF,TRBJ1-2,TRBV7-3,13
CASSLGGARGPSSYEQYF,TRBJ2-7,TRBV5-6,18
CASSLTGTSYGYTF,TRBJ1-2,TRBV10-2,14
CASSRGRSPHGYTF,TRBJ1-2,TRBV6-5,14
CASSPWRGRGNEKLFF,TRBJ1-4,TRBV7-2,16
CAIRPSGGEDEQFF,TRBJ2-1,TRBV10-3,14